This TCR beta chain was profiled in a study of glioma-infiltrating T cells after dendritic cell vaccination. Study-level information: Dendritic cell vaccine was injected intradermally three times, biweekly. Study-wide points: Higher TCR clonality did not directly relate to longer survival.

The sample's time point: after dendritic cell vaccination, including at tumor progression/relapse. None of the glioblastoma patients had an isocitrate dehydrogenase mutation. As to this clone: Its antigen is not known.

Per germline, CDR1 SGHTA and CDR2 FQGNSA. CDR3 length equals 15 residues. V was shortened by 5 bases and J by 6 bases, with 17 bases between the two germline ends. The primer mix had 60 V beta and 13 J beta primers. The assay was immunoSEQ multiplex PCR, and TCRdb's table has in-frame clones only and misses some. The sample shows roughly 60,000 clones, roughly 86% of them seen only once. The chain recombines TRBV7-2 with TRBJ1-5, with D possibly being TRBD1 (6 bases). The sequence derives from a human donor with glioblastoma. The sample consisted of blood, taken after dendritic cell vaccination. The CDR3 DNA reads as TGTGCCAGCAGCCCCACCTCAGGGGTTGGTCAGCCCCAGCATTTT. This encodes CASSPTSGVGQPQHF.